This passage covers 6 T cell receptor beta chains from one sample sequenced in a study of OX40 agonist ivuxolimab in advanced cancers. Generated by immunoSEQ multiplex PCR, the TCRdb table keeps only in-frame clones and is missing some. The sample comprises about 94,000 clones, 94% of which are singletons, and more than 0.15% rests with the top ten. This specimen consisted of CD4+ or CD8+ T cells sorted from blood, obtained in a trial of the OX40 agonist ivuxolimab. These receptors came from an adult with an advanced solid tumor such as melanoma, head and neck, liver or kidney cancer.

This chain joins TRBV6-4 and TRBJ2-5; no clear D gene. The germline V gene has CDR1 MRHNA and CDR2 SNTAGT. CDR3 length equals 10 residues. V lost 6 bases and J lost 3, with 2 bases in between. In DNA form, the CDR3 reads TGTGCCAGCAGGAAAGAGACCCAGTACTTC. Translating it yields CASRKETQYF.

This clone was seen once. The chain has TRBV5-4 and TRBJ1-2; perhaps TRBD1 as D (5 bases). CDR1 is SGHNT, CDR2 YYREEE, per germline (reference sequence). Trimming cost V 4 bases and J 3 bases, with 10 bases left between them. The CDR3 loop spans 13 amino acids. For the CDR3, the DNA is TGTGCCAGCAGCCGGGGGACCGACTATGGCTACACCTTC. Encoded protein: CASSRGTDYGYTF.

The V call is TRBV28, the J call TRBJ1-1, with D possibly matching TRBD1 (6 bases). The CDR3 totals 15 residues. Per germline, CDR1 MDHEN and CDR2 SYDVKM. Trimming left V 2 bases short and J 4 bases short, with 14 bases between. Written as DNA, the CDR3 is TGTGCCAGCAGTTTAGGGCCGGGGGCTGGCACTGAAGCTTTCTTT. Encoded protein: CASSLGPGAGTEAFF.

The V gene is TRBV7-8, the J gene TRBJ1-5; no clear D gene. Germline V gene data show CDR1 as SGHVS and CDR2 as FQNEAQ. V was cut by 4 bases and J by 0 bases, with 16 bases left in between. The CDR3 spans 17 residues. The CDR3 region has the DNA TGTGCCAGCAGCTCCGCGGCGACGGAGTCTAGCAATCAGCCCCAGCATTTT. Its protein product is CASSSAATESSNQPQHF.

The chain is built from TRBV6-1 and TRBJ1-2; D gene unclear. The V end was cut by 2 bases, the J end by 4 bases, with 14 bases between. The CDR3 is 15 residues long. Germline V gives CDR1 MNHNS, CDR2 SASEGT. The CDR3 sequence: CASSESPGWGYGYTF. CDR3 nucleotide sequence: TGTGCCAGCAGTGAAAGCCCCGGTTGGGGCTATGGCTACACCTTC.

Here the CDR3 DNA reads TGTGCCAGTAGTATGCCGGGATTCTTCTACGAGCAGTACTTC. This codes for CASSMPGFFYEQYF. The rearrangement joins TRBV19 to TRBJ2-7; TRBD2 might be the D (5 bases). The CDR3 consists of 14 residues. CDR1 and CDR2 from the germline V gene are LNHDA and SQIVND (reference sequence). The V and J ends lost 3 bases and 3 bases respectively, with 12 bases between them.